A single sample is the source of the 24 T cell receptor beta chains below, sequenced in a study of blood T cells in healthy people across ages. Together with a sample-barcoded 5' primer, a J-beta primer mix was included in a second PCR lasting roughly 6 to 12 cycles. TCRdb processed the 5' RACE reads anew with MiXCR; each CDR3 protein has one entry. The profile shows 1.5 million or so distinct CDR3 sequences, roughly 45% of them singletons. Sequenced: blood. The origin of the receptors is a woman aged 18 to 35 in good health.

This clonotype was observed a handful of times. CDR3 coding DNA: TGTGCCAGCAGCTCCTTCAGCGGGAGGGCCCTCTACAATGAGCAGTTCTTC. Its translation is CASSSFSGRALYNEQFF. The J gene is TRBJ2-1, the V gene TRBV11-2, with 10 bases fitting TRBD2. From germline, CDR1 is SGHAT and CDR2 FQNNGV. V shed 4 bases, J shed 3 bases, and the junction held 9 bases outside the gene matches. The CDR3 covers 17 residues.

This clonotype occurred a few times. The chain has TRBV15 and TRBJ2-1; D is possibly TRBD1 or TRBD2 (5 bases each). The J call may be wrong; the DNA end is better matched by TRBJ2-7. Looked up from germline, CDR1 is LNHNV and CDR2 is YYDKDF (reference sequence). The CDR3 is 16 amino acids. CDR3: CATGTSGRRPYNEQYF. The CDR3 nucleotides read TGTGCCACAGGGACCTCTGGCCGGAGGCCCTACAATGAGCAGTACTTC.

The J gene is TRBJ2-5, the V gene TRBV13; no clear D gene. Judging by the DNA end, TRBJ2-7 fits better; the J call may be wrong. Germline CDR1 and CDR2: PRHDT and FYEKMQ (reference sequence). CDR3 length: 13 amino acids. CDR3 DNA: TGTGCCAGCAGCAAGGAGAGAGTCTACGAGCAGTACTTC. Translated: CASSKERVYEQYF.

The sample holds a few counts of this clonotype. The chain joins TRBV6-6 to TRBJ2-5; D might be TRBD1 or TRBD2, each matching 6 bases. With 6 bases removed from V and 3 bases from J, the gap between germline ends came to 11 bases. Germline-derived CDR1 and CDR2 are MNHNY and SVGAGI (reference sequence). The length of the CDR3 is 13 residues. CDR3 bases: TGTGCCAGCAGAGGGGGGCATAAAGAGACCCAGTACTTC. This translates into CASRGGHKETQYF.

Many counts were recorded for this clonotype. CDR3 region: CASSAASGGSYNEQFF. DNA of the CDR3: TGTGCCAGCAGCGCCGCTAGCGGAGGCTCCTACAATGAGCAGTTCTTC. The chain has TRBV9 and TRBJ2-1; 7 positions match TRBD2. The germline gives CDR1 SGDLS, CDR2 YYNGEE. There are 16 residues in the CDR3. The ends lost 3 bases at V and 0 bases at J; junction bases unmatched: 6.

The V and J genes are TRBV6-4 and TRBJ2-2; D call uncertain. Germline V lookup: CDR1 MRHNA, CDR2 SNTAGT. The V and J ends lost 5 bases and 1 base respectively, with 8 bases between them. There are 14 residues in the CDR3. CDR3 sequence (DNA): TGTGCCAGCAGTAAAGACGGGAACACCGGGGAGCTGTTTTTT. Translation gives CASSKDGNTGELFF.

This clonotype was observed once. The chain couples TRBV5-1 to TRBJ2-1, with 7 bases that match TRBD2. Unmatched junction bases numbered 8, after V lost 5 bases and J lost 3 bases. CDR3 length: 15 amino acids. CDR1 and CDR2 from the germline V gene are SGHRS and YFSETQ. DNA of the CDR3: TGCGCCAGCAGAACTAGCGAAACTCACTACAATGAGCAGTTCTTC. As protein: CASRTSETHYNEQFF.

The chain couples TRBV30 to TRBJ2-7; 11 bases fit TRBD1. This CDR3 is 14 amino acids long. Germline V CDR1 and CDR2: GTSNPN, SVGIG (reference sequence). V shed 3 bases, J shed 3 bases, and the junction held 4 bases outside the gene matches. The CDR3 here is CAWSPGQGVYEQYF. The CDR3, as DNA: TGTGCCTGGAGCCCGGGACAGGGGGTCTACGAGCAGTACTTC.

The chain carries TRBV10-3 and TRBJ1-1; TRBD1 is a possible D gene (6 bases). Trimming took off 7 bases at V and 3 bases at J, with 9 bases between the two ends. From germline, CDR1 is ENHRY and CDR2 SYGVKD. The CDR3 runs to 12 residues. In nucleotides, the CDR3 is TGTGCCATCAAGAAGGGGGACACTGAAGCTTTCTTT. This sequence encodes CAIKKGDTEAFF.

CDR3 in amino acids: CASSPLLTSDDTQYF. For the CDR3, the DNA is TGTGCCAGCAGTCCCCTCCTGACTAGCGATGATACGCAGTATTTT. The J gene is TRBJ2-3, the V gene TRBV12-3 or TRBV12-4, with 8 bases lining up with TRBD2. Trimming took 5 bases from V and 6 from J; bases not matched to a gene: 10. The CDR3 extends over 15 amino acids.

The sample holds a few counts of this clonotype. This chain uses TRBV11-2 with TRBJ2-4; D unclear. The CDR3 sequence is 16 residues long. CDR1 and CDR2 from the germline V gene are SGHAT and FQNNGV. V was shortened by 5 bases and J by 3 bases, with 17 bases between the two germline ends. This CDR3 is CASSPNNQNYKNIQYF. The CDR3 region has the DNA TGTGCCAGCAGCCCTAATAACCAAAACTACAAAAACATTCAGTACTTC.

This chain connects TRBV20-1 to TRBJ2-5; weak D call: TRBD2 (5 bases). In germline, CDR1 is DFQATT, CDR2 SNEGSKA (reference sequence). V lost 3 bases, J lost 3 bases, and 11 bases lay in between. This CDR3 has 13 residues. CDR3 amino acids: CSASGIVKETQYF. The CDR3 DNA reads TGCAGTGCTAGCGGGATTGTAAAAGAGACCCAGTACTTC.

This clonotype was counted at least ten times. The chain carries TRBV9 and TRBJ2-7; 14 bases line up with TRBD2. In germline, CDR1 is SGDLS, CDR2 YYNGEE. Trimming took 4 bases from V and 5 from J; bases not matched to a gene: 2. This CDR3 has 14 residues. The CDR3 nucleotides read TGTGCCAGCAGCCCGGGACTAGCGGGGGACGAGCAGTACTTC. Translating gives CASSPGLAGDEQYF.

This clonotype was seen ten or more times. V usage is TRBV7-9 and J usage is TRBJ2-5; D unclear. This CDR3 region has 11 residues. Trimming left V 5 bases short and J 5 bases short, with 6 bases between. CDR1 SEHNR and CDR2 FQNEAQ come from the germline V gene (reference sequence). CDR3 loop: CASSPVETQYF. The CDR3 coding sequence is TGTGCCAGCAGCCCGGTGGAGACCCAGTACTTC.

Points on this clonotype: Mismatch with germline at one junction end may stem from a read error. CDR3 DNA: TGTGCCAGCAGTCGCAAATCCAGGGGCAACTATGGCTGCACCTTC. Its protein is CASSRKSRGNYGCTF. The chain joins TRBV3-1 to TRBJ1-2; D possibly corresponds to TRBD1 (6 bases). The CDR3 sequence is 15 residues long. The germline V gene encodes CDR1 LGHDT and CDR2 YNNKEL (reference sequence).

This clonotype appeared once. A single base separates this from a much larger clone, so it may be a read error. The chain couples TRBV5-1 to TRBJ1-1; D is possibly TRBD1 (6 bases). This CDR3 contains 13 residues. Germline V lookup: CDR1 SGHRS, CDR2 YFSETQ. Trimming took 5 bases from V and 5 from J, leaving 13 bases between them. The DNA for the CDR3 is TGCGCCAGCAGACAGGGAGGGCGGACTGAAGCTTTCTTT. The encoded protein is CASRQGGRTEAFF.

The gene calls are TRBV10-3 and TRBJ2-2; D is unresolved. Germline assignment: CDR1 ENHRY and CDR2 SYGVKD. Between the trimmed V and J ends, which lost 0 bases and 5 bases, there was a span of 4 bases. This CDR3 contains 13 residues. The CDR3 bases are TGTGCCATCAGTGAGTCGGGTACCGGGGAGCTGTTTTTT. This codes for CAISESGTGELFF.

The gene calls are TRBV27 and TRBJ2-7; TRBD1 agrees at 7 bases. Unmatched junction bases numbered 10, after V lost 5 bases and J lost 0 bases. This CDR3 comprises 16 residues. Germline CDR1 and CDR2: MNHEY and SMNVEV (reference sequence). The CDR3 region has the DNA TGTGCCAGCAGTCGAACAGGGGCTCAGAGCTCCTACGAGCAGTACTTC. Amino acids: CASSRTGAQSSYEQYF.

DNA of the CDR3: TGTGCCAGCAGTGCCCTCAGCTGGGATGAGCAGTTCTTC. Residues: CASSALSWDEQFF. V is TRBV6-6 and J is TRBJ2-1, with unresolved D. Between the trimmed V and J ends, which lost 5 bases and 8 bases, there was a span of 13 bases. CDR3 length: 13 residues. Germline V gene lookup returns CDR1 MNHNY and CDR2 SVGAGI (reference sequence).

V gene TRBV28 combines with J gene TRBJ1-4; D is ambiguous. The germline V gene has CDR1 MDHEN and CDR2 SYDVKM. V lost 6 bases and J lost 2, with 13 bases in between. CDR3 length equals 15 residues. The CDR3 DNA reads TGTGCCAGCAGGGGAAGTACCGGGACTAATGAAAAACTGTTTTTT. Translating it yields CASRGSTGTNEKLFF.

Only a few counts were recorded for this clonotype. The gene calls are TRBV7-3 and TRBJ2-1; D remains ambiguous. Trimming pared 0 bases from V and 6 bases from J, leaving 9 bases between. Germline V gives CDR1 SGHTA, CDR2 FQGTGA. CDR3 length: 14 residues. The DNA for the CDR3 is TGTGCCAGCAGCTTAACAAAGGGCGGCAATGAGCAGTTCTTC. Protein product: CASSLTKGGNEQFF.

The rearrangement uses TRBV7-2 and TRBJ2-1, with TRBD2 matching over 7 bases. With 7 bases clipped from V and 6 bases from J, the junction kept 12 bases outside the gene matches. Per germline, CDR1 SGHTA and CDR2 FQGNSA. This CDR3 contains 15 residues. CDR3 loop: CASTLTAGAFNEQFF. The CDR3 bases are TGTGCCAGCACGCTCACGGCGGGAGCTTTCAATGAGCAGTTCTTC.

V gene TRBV6-6 combines with J gene TRBJ2-3, with D possibly TRBD2 on 6 matching bases. V lost 8 bases to trimming and J lost 11 bases, with 14 bases between them. The germline V gene encodes CDR1 MNHNY and CDR2 SVGAGI (reference sequence). The CDR3 spans 11 residues. The DNA for the CDR3 is TGTGCCAGCGGTGGGACTGGAGAGCAGTATTTT. Encoded protein: CASGGTGEQYF.

This chain links TRBV11-2 with TRBJ2-4, with 7 bases matching TRBD1. The tail of the sequence fits TRBJ2-7 better, so the J call may be wrong. The CDR3 sequence is 16 residues long. CDR1 is SGHAT, CDR2 FQNNGV, per germline. Here the CDR3 DNA reads TGTGCCAGCAGCTTAGTAGGGCCAGGGGGAACCTACGAGCAGTACTTC. Translation gives CASSLVGPGGTYEQYF.